These 18 T cell receptor beta chains share one sample of origin, sequenced in a study of tissue T cells after allogeneic stem cell transplantation. Assay used: immunoSEQ multiplex PCR; TCRdb lists only in-frame clones, some missing. The sample carries roughly 5,000 clones, under 55% recorded once. Specified time point: mouse harvest day 14 after allogeneic transplant. The graft held 10^6 splenic CD5+ T cells and 10^7 T-cell-depleted bone marrow cells. Sequenced input: gut tissue. These receptors originate from a female BALB/c mouse given C57BL/6 T cells with graft-versus-host disease after an allogeneic hematopoietic cell transplant.

This clone was found a few times. Germline and genes: mouse. The read ends 1 residue shy of where the CDR3 ends; the end is completed using the germline J gene. This chain joins TRBV22 and TRBJ2-1. TRBV22 is classified as a pseudogene. This CDR3 spans 14 amino acids. CDR3 bases read: TGTGCCAGCAGTTGCGGCAGAAACTATGCTGAGCAGTTC. Protein product: CASSCGRNYAEQF. From start to end, the CDR3 is CASSCGRNYAEQFF.

Sample share makes this clone medium-sized (0.01 to 0.1%). Gene names and germline match the mouse. Coverage ceases 1 residue before the CDR3 finishes, and the germline J gene fills in the end. J is TRBJ2-7 and V is TRBV26; the D is unclear. V lost 0 bases and J lost 0, with 9 bases in between. The CDR3 covers 15 residues. The germline CDR1 and CDR2 sequences are KGHPV and FQNQEV (reference sequence). The sequenced part of the CDR3 DNA is TGTGCCAGCAGTCTGTCTGTACAGAGCTCCTATGAACAGTAC. As protein: CASSLSVQSSYEQY. The whole CDR3 region reads CASSLSVQSSYEQYF.

For this clone: Possible read error: a much larger clone is one base away. Genes and germline are mouse. The observed sequence ends 1 residue before the CDR3 terminus, with the missing tail filled in from the germline J gene. The V and J genes are TRBV26 and TRBJ1-2; 10 positions agree with TRBD1. Germline CDR1 is KGHPV and CDR2 is FQNQEV (reference sequence). The CDR3 loop spans 13 amino acids. CDR3 bases read: TGTGTCAGCTCGGGACAGGGGAACTCCGACTACACC. Its protein is CVSSGQGNSDYT. Given in full, the CDR3 is CVSSGQGNSDYTF. Drawing the rest from reference TRBV26 and TRBJ1-2, the complete variable domain is NSKVIQTPRYLVKGQGQKAKMRCIPEKGHPVVFWYQQNKNNEFKFLINFQNQEVLQQIDMTEKRFSAECPSNSPCSLEIQSSEAGDSALYLCVSSGQGNSDYTFGSGTRLLVI.

In its sample, this clone was seen a few times. The germline and genes are mouse ones. The read comes to an end 1 residue before the CDR3 does, leaving the germline J gene to fill in the end. This rearrangement joins TRBV13-1 to TRBJ2-7; TRBD1 or TRBD2 may be the D gene (5 bases each). The CDR3 length is 11 residues. V lost 0 bases and J lost 7, with 5 bases in between. CDR1 is NSHNY, CDR2 SYGAGN, per germline. The sequenced CDR3 bases are TGTGCCAGCAGTGATGGGGGGGAACAGTAC. It translates to CASSDGGEQY. The CDR3 reads in full as CASSDGGEQYF.

For this clone: Gene names and germline refer to mouse. The CDR3 goes on 1 residue after the read ends, and that part is filled in from the germline J gene. The V gene is TRBV23, the J gene TRBJ2-2; the DNA was not used to check the table's D call, TRBD1. The germline V gene has CDR1 KGHTA and CDR2 FQNQQP. This CDR3 contains 15 residues. Here the CDR3 reads CSSTPAGGHTGQLYF. The sequenced CDR3 bases are TGCTCCAGCACCCCGGCAGGGGGCCACACCGGGCAGCTCTAC.

A note on this clone: Gene names follow the mouse nomenclature. The CDR3 end lies 1 residue beyond the end of the read and is filled in from the germline J gene. This chain uses TRBV3 with TRBJ2-2; 10 positions agree with TRBD1. The CDR3 has 14 residues. CDR1 and CDR2 from the germline V gene are SNHLY and FYNGKV (reference sequence). The J segment lost 7 bases and the V segment lost 5 bases, leaving 4 bases of the junction unmatched. CDR3 loop: CASSPGQGIGQLYF. The CDR3 DNA, read in part, is TGTGCCAGCAGCCCGGGACAGGGGATCGGGCAGCTCTAC.

A word on this clone: Gene names follow the mouse nomenclature. The read ends 1 residue early relative to the CDR3; the germline J gene fills the gap. This chain joins TRBV5 and TRBJ1-6, with a tentative D call TRBD1 (5 bases). TRBJ1-6 is placed among ORFs of uncertain function. Germline V gene data show CDR1 as LGHNA and CDR2 as YNLKQL (reference sequence). The ends were cut back, 0 bases at V and 7 bases at J, with 13 bases in the middle. This CDR3 comprises 16 residues. The CDR3 is CASSQEKGRRNSPLYF. CDR3 bases read: TGTGCCAGCAGCCAAGAGAAGGGGCGCCGAAATTCGCCCCTCTAC.

As for this clone: The genes and germline here are from mouse. With the read ending 1 residue before the CDR3 end, the germline J gene is used to fill in that end. The V and J genes are TRBV15 and TRBJ2-7; 8 nucleotides align to TRBD2. The germline V gene has CDR1 SGHND and CDR2 FRSKSL. The CDR3 runs 14 residues. J gave up 3 bases and V 3 bases, and 4 bases lay outside the gene matches. The DNA read from the CDR3 is TGTGCCAGCAGTTTGAGTGGGGGGGGCTATGAACAGTAC. Its translation is CASSLSGGGYEQY. The full CDR3 protein reads CASSLSGGGYEQYF. Drawing the rest from reference TRBV15 and TRBJ2-7, the complete variable domain is DAGVTQTPRHEVAEKGQTIILKCEPVSGHNDLFWYRQTKIQGLELLSYFRSKSLMEDGGAFKDRFKAEMLNSSFSTLKIQPTEPKDSAVYLCASSLSGGGYEQYFGPGTRLTVL.

To note about this clone: Gene names and germline match the mouse. The read finishes 1 residue shy of the CDR3 end, and the germline J gene is used to complete it. This chain connects TRBV3 to TRBJ2-7; D is unclear. Trimming removed 3 bases at V and 3 bases at J, with 12 bases between. This CDR3 has 14 amino acids. The germline V gene has CDR1 SNHLY and CDR2 FYNGKV (reference sequence). CDR3 DNA, as far as it was read: TGTGCCAGCAGCTTCGAACAGATCCTCTATGAACAGTAC. Translation gives CASSFEQILYEQY. The full CDR3 is CASSFEQILYEQYF.

This clone was seen a few times. Gene names follow the mouse nomenclature. The CDR3 end lies 1 residue beyond the end of the read and is filled in from the germline J gene. The genes are TRBV26 and TRBJ1-1; TRBD1 matches 7 bases. Germline V gives CDR1 KGHPV, CDR2 FQNQEV (reference sequence). V lost 7 bases and J lost 3; bases outside the gene matches: 2. The CDR3 is 12 amino acids. The CDR3 bases that were read are TGTGCCAGCACCACAGGGGACACAGAAGTCTTC. It is translated as CASTTGDTEVF. The CDR3 as a whole reads CASTTGDTEVFF. Supplemented by reference TRBV26 and TRBJ1-1, the full variable domain reads NSKVIQTPRYLVKGQGQKAKMRCIPEKGHPVVFWYQQNKNNEFKFLINFQNQEVLQQIDMTEKRFSAECPSNSPCSLEIQSSEAGDSALYLCASTTGDTEVFFGKGTRLTVV.

With regard to this clone: One junction end disagrees with the germline gene, perhaps due to a read error. Germline and genes here are mouse. Read data end 1 residue before the CDR3 end; the end is taken from the germline J gene. V is TRBV1 and J is TRBJ2-1, with a weak D call TRBD2 (7 bases). The CDR3 extends over 15 amino acids. Germline assignment: CDR1 NSQYPW and CDR2 LRSPGD (reference sequence). The CDR3 region is CTCTAARGASAEQFF. CDR3 bases read: TGCACCTGCACTGCAGCTCGGGGGGCCTCTGCTGAGCAGTTC.

A remark on this clone: Genes and germline are mouse. The CDR3 is cut off 1 residue early in the read; its end comes from the germline J gene. The chain recombines TRBV3 with TRBJ2-3; 11 bases map to TRBD2. The CDR3 length is 15 residues. V was clipped by 1 base and J by 3 bases; unmatched bases: 0. Germline lookup yields CDR1 SNHLY and CDR2 FYNGKV (reference sequence). The part of the CDR3 DNA that was read is TGTGCCAGCAGCTTAGGGACTGGGGGGGCAGAAACGCTGTAT. It specifies CASSLGTGGAETLY. The whole CDR3 region reads CASSLGTGGAETLYF.

Note on this clone: Gene names and germline refer to mouse. The CDR3 end falls 1 residue outside the read, so it is completed with the germline J gene. The genes are TRBV19 and TRBJ2-3; the D gene is possibly TRBD2 (7 bases). The CDR3 extends over 15 amino acids. The ends were cut back, 3 bases at V and 2 bases at J, with 13 bases in the middle. Germline CDR1 is FNHDT and CDR2 is SITEND (reference sequence). CDR3 bases read: TGTGCCAGCAGTAAGGGGGGCGGTGATGCAGAAACGCTGTAT. It is translated as CASSKGGGDAETLY. The whole CDR3 sequence is CASSKGGGDAETLYF.

By share, this clone counts as medium-sized. Gene names denote mouse genes. Coverage ceases 1 residue before the CDR3 finishes, and the germline J gene fills in the end. This rearrangement joins TRBV23 to TRBJ2-3; TRBD2, the table's D call, was not compared with the DNA. Per germline, CDR1 KGHTA and CDR2 FQNQQP. The CDR3 runs to 15 residues. CDR3 bases read: TGCTCCAGCAGAAGGACTGGGGGTAGTGCAGAAACGCTGTAT. This gives the protein CSSRRTGGSAETLY. The full CDR3 protein reads CSSRRTGGSAETLYF.

As to this clone: All gene names here are mouse names. The read terminates 1 residue before the CDR3 end, so the remaining end is supplied by the germline J gene. V gene TRBV26 combines with J gene TRBJ2-3; perhaps TRBD2 as D (6 bases). V dropped 0 bases and J dropped 2 bases, with 9 bases sitting between them. The CDR3 has 15 residues. The germline CDR1 and CDR2 sequences are KGHPV and FQNQEV (reference sequence). CDR3 DNA (partial): TGTGCCAGCAGTCTGTCCGGGACTCATGCAGAAACGCTGTAT. Protein: CASSLSGTHAETLY. The whole CDR3 reads CASSLSGTHAETLYF.

Of note for this clone: Mouse gene names apply. The sequence runs out 1 residue before the end of the CDR3; the remainder is reconstructed from the germline J gene. The chain employs TRBV16 and TRBJ2-5, with 9 bases lining up with TRBD1. The CDR3 extends over 14 amino acids. Germline trimming cut 3 bases from V and 6 bases from J; bases unmatched to any gene: 4. In germline, CDR1 is SGHSA, CDR2 FRNQAP. The chain's CDR3 is CASSLPGQGDTQYF. The sequenced CDR3 bases are TGTGCAAGCAGCTTGCCGGGACAGGGCGACACCCAGTAC. The full variable domain, its missing parts supplied by reference TRBV16 and TRBJ2-5, is NAGVIQTPRHKVTGKGQEATLWCEPISGHSAVFWYRQTIVQGLEFLTYFRNQAPIDDSGMPKERFSAQMPNQSHSTLKIQSTQPQDSAVYLCASSLPGQGDTQYFGPGTRLLVL.

This clone was counted between two and nine times. Gene and germline names: mouse. The read ends 1 residue early relative to the CDR3; the germline J gene fills the gap. The chain links TRBV23 to TRBJ1-1; the table calls TRBD1, which could not be checked here. Per germline, CDR1 KGHTA and CDR2 FQNQQP. This CDR3 comprises 15 residues. The DNA read from the CDR3 is TGCTCCAGCAGTCAATCCCAGGGGGCGAACACAGAAGTCTTC. Translation gives CSSSQSQGANTEVF. The whole CDR3 sequence reads CSSSQSQGANTEVFF.

Concerning this clone itself: The gene names here belong to mouse. The read gets to within 1 residue of the CDR3 end, and the germline J gene fills in the rest. This chain connects TRBV26 to TRBJ1-1; possibly TRBD1 for D (6 bases). CDR3 size: 14 residues. V was pared by 4 bases and J by 0 bases, with 9 bases between. Germline V gene sequence: CDR1 KGHPV, CDR2 FQNQEV (reference sequence). CDR3 DNA, as far as it was read: TGTGCCAGCAGTCGGACAGCTGCAAACACAGAAGTCTTC. Protein sequence: CASSRTAANTEVF. Given in full, the CDR3 is CASSRTAANTEVFF.